This T cell receptor (beta chain) was sequenced in a study of cytotoxic CD8 clonotypes in ibrutinib-treated CLL. Germline CDR1 and CDR2: SGHTA and FQGNSA. The ends lost 1 base at V and 4 bases at J; junction bases unmatched: 6. The CDR3 totals 16 residues. Generated by immunoSEQ multiplex PCR, the TCRdb table keeps only in-frame clones and is missing some. The sample holds around 140,000 clones, 80% to 90% seen once. Regarding the study as a whole: Patients with sustained remission and those progressing were sampled at differing times. Baseline levels of clonality went above those of age-matched healthy donors and moved with circulating CD8+ T-cell counts.

About this clone itself: Its antigen is still unknown.

Sample: PBMCs, taken after 24 months of ibrutinib treatment. The chain employs TRBV7-2 and TRBJ2-2, with 7 bases lining up with TRBD2. This TCR was sampled from a human donor with chronic lymphocytic leukemia. CDR3 protein: CASSLELGGGTGELFF. CDR3 nucleotide sequence: TGTGCCAGCAGCTTAGAATTGGGCGGGGGCACCGGGGAGCTGTTTTTT. The whole variable domain, filled in from reference TRBV7-2 and TRBJ2-2, reads GAGVSQSPSNKVTEKGKDVELRCDPISGHTALYWYRQSLGQGLEFLIYFQGNSAPDKSGLPSDRFSAERTGGSVSTLTIQRTQQEDSAVYLCASSLELGGGTGELFFGEGSRLTVL.